This T cell receptor (beta chain) is drawn from a study of CDR3 diversity in severe acne. A note on this clonotype: An end of the junction differs from the germline gene, which may be a read error.

The length of the CDR3 is 21 residues. Germline CDR1 reads LNHNV; CDR2 reads YYDKDF (reference sequence). Using its own MiXCR run on the PCR reads, TCRdb lists one record per CDR3 protein. This table holds fewer than 100,000 distinct CDR3 sequences, roughly 51% found once. The sample taken for sequencing was blood. This receptor was identified in a male donor in good health, without acne. This chain joins TRBV15 and TRBJ2-1; 10 nucleotides align to TRBD2. CDR3 loop: CVTSRGWPVGTSGEGYNEQFF. Here the CDR3 DNA reads TGCGTCACCAGCAGAGGTTGGCCGGTTGGTACTAGCGGGGAGGGGTACAATGAGCAGTTCTTC. The full variable domain, its missing parts supplied by reference TRBV15 and TRBJ2-1, is DAMVIQNPRYQVTQFGKPVTLSCSQTLNHNVMYWYQQKSSQAPKLLFHYYDKDFNNEADTPDNFQSRRPNTSFCFLDIRSPGLGDTAMYLCVTSRGWPVGTSGEGYNEQFFGPGTRLTVL.